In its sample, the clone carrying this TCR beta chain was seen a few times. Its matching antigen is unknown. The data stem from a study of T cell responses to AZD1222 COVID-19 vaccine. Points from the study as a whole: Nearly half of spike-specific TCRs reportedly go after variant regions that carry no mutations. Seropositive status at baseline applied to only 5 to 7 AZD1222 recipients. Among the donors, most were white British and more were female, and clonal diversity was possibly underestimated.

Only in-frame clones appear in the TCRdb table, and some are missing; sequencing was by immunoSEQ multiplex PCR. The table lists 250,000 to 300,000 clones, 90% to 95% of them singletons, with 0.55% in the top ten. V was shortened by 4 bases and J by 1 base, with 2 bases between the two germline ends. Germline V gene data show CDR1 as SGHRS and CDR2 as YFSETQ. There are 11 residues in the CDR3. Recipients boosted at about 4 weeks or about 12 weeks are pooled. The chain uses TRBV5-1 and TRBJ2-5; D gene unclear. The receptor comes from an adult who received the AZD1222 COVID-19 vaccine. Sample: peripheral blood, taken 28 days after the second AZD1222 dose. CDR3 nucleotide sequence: TGCGCCAGCAGCATCCAAGAGACCCAGTACTTC. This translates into CASSIQETQYF.